This T cell receptor beta chain was recorded in a study of vaccination effects on CD4 cells after COVID-19. CDR1 is MNHEY and CDR2 is SVGEGT in the germline V gene. This CDR3 has 19 amino acids. The J segment lost 0 bases and the V segment lost 0 bases, leaving 12 bases of the junction unmatched. As regards this clone: Antigen: not known.

Clones were read by immunoSEQ multiplex PCR, and TCRdb kept only the in-frame ones, dropping some. The table shows approximately 60,000 clones, with 55% to 75% occurring only once. Investigators separated out CD4+ T cells once around nine days of culture had passed. The rearrangement links TRBV6-2 or TRBV6-3 to TRBJ1-1; 8 bases map to TRBD1. Sequencing was performed on CD4+ T cells from PBMCs cultured without peptide, taken before COVID-19 vaccination. This clonotype was sampled from a human donor who had a prior SARS-CoV-2 infection. The CDR3 loop is CASSYSGDRSHIMNTEAFF. CDR3 DNA sequence: TGTGCCAGCAGTTACTCTGGGGACAGGAGTCATATCATGAACACTGAAGCTTTCTTT.